The rows below give T cell receptor beta chains drawn from one sample of a study of shared clonotypes between healthy human individuals. Clones were sequenced by immunoSEQ multiplex PCR, and TCRdb holds only the in-frame ones, with some missing. The data hold under 2.5 million clones, with roughly 92% observed a single time. The specimen was naive CD4+ T cells from PBMCs. Receptors originate from a man younger than 35 in good health. Some clones in this sample may be carry-over from other donors' samples. The CDR3 runs from the conserved cysteine through the conserved F or W. D genes are given only for firm matches. For some rows the clone size is stated as once, few or many, or as a class when expanded; others skip it.

j_gene: TRBJ1-5
abundance: -
d_gene: -
v_gene: TRBV28
CDR3nt: TGTGCCAGCAGTCCCCTTCTCCGGGGCTCTCAGCCCCAGCATTTT
CDR3aa: CASSPLLRGSQPQHF

j_gene: TRBJ2-1
abundance: -
d_gene: -
v_gene: TRBV29-1
CDR3nt: TGCAGCGTGGCGGGACTGGGGGTGAATGAGCAGTTCTTC
CDR3aa: CSVAGLGVNEQFF

j_gene: TRBJ1-2
abundance: -
d_gene: -
v_gene: TRBV29-1
CDR3nt: TGCAGCGTGCTTAGGACGGATCTCTTGTATGGCTACACCTTC
CDR3aa: CSVLRTDLLYGYTF

j_gene: TRBJ1-2
abundance: few
d_gene: -
v_gene: TRBV6-6
CDR3nt: TGTGCCAGCAGGGACCGCGGGCGAAACTATGGCTACACCTTC
CDR3aa: CASRDRGRNYGYTF

j_gene: TRBJ2-2
abundance: -
d_gene: -
v_gene: TRBV5-1
CDR3nt: TGCGCCAGCAGCTCAGAAGGGCGCGGGACCGGGGAGCTGTTTTTT
CDR3aa: CASSSEGRGTGELFF

j_gene: TRBJ2-5
abundance: -
d_gene: -
v_gene: TRBV7-2
CDR3nt: TGTGCCAGCAGCTTATCGTGGCAAGAGACCCAGTACTTC
CDR3aa: CASSLSWQETQYF

j_gene: TRBJ2-3
abundance: -
d_gene: -
v_gene: TRBV15
CDR3nt: TGTGCCACCAGCCCCGGGGCGACGACTAGCACAGATACGCAGTATTTT
CDR3aa: CATSPGATTSTDTQYF

j_gene: TRBJ2-7
abundance: -
d_gene: -
v_gene: TRBV28
CDR3nt: TGTGCCAGCAATCCAAGTCCGGGGGCAACCCCAGGCTCTAATGTCCACGAGCAGTACTTC
CDR3aa: CASNPSPGATPGSNVHEQYF

j_gene: TRBJ2-2
abundance: -
d_gene: -
v_gene: TRBV7-7
CDR3nt: TGTGCCAGCAGCGGCAGCTACCCCGGGGAGCTGTTTTTT
CDR3aa: CASSGSYPGELFF

j_gene: TRBJ1-5
abundance: -
d_gene: -
v_gene: TRBV6-5
CDR3nt: TGTGCCAGCAGACCGGGGTTTGGGCAGCCCCAGCATTTT
CDR3aa: CASRPGFGQPQHF

j_gene: TRBJ2-7
abundance: -
d_gene: TRBD1
v_gene: TRBV6-5
CDR3nt: TGTGCCAGCAGTTACTCGATCCCGGGACAGGGATCGGTGCAGTACTTC
CDR3aa: CASSYSIPGQGSVQYF

j_gene: TRBJ2-7
abundance: -
d_gene: -
v_gene: TRBV11-2
CDR3nt: TGTGCCAGCAGCTCGATTATGGGAGCCGGCAACTACGAGCAGTACTTC
CDR3aa: CASSSIMGAGNYEQYF

j_gene: TRBJ1-1
abundance: -
d_gene: TRBD1
v_gene: TRBV5-1
CDR3nt: TGCGCCAGCAGCTTGGGTGAGGGGGCAGGGACTGAAGCTTTCTTT
CDR3aa: CASSLGEGAGTEAFF

j_gene: TRBJ2-5
abundance: -
d_gene: TRBD2
v_gene: TRBV9
CDR3nt: TGTGCCAGCAGCCCGATCCCCCTAGCGGGAGAAGAGACCCAGTACTTC
CDR3aa: CASSPIPLAGEETQYF

j_gene: TRBJ1-2
abundance: -
d_gene: TRBD1
v_gene: TRBV19
CDR3nt: TGTGCCAGTAGTAGAGGACAGGGTACTAACTATGGCTACACCTTC
CDR3aa: CASSRGQGTNYGYTF

j_gene: TRBJ2-5
abundance: -
d_gene: -
v_gene: TRBV11-3
CDR3nt: TGTGCCAGCAGCCCCTCTCACGGAGAGACCCAGTACTTC
CDR3aa: CASSPSHGETQYF

j_gene: TRBJ2-5
abundance: -
d_gene: TRBD1
v_gene: TRBV28
CDR3nt: TGTGCCAGCAGTTTAAAGGGGGCTCGGGAGACCCAGTACTTC
CDR3aa: CASSLKGARETQYF

j_gene: TRBJ2-5
abundance: -
d_gene: -
v_gene: TRBV30
CDR3nt: TGTGCCTGGGACCTGGGCAGGGGAAGAGAGACCCAGTACTTC
CDR3aa: CAWDLGRGRETQYF

j_gene: TRBJ2-1
abundance: -
d_gene: -
v_gene: TRBV29-1
CDR3nt: TGCAGCGTACATGGGAGATTGGTTAATGAGCAGTTCTTC
CDR3aa: CSVHGRLVNEQFF

j_gene: TRBJ1-5
abundance: -
d_gene: -
v_gene: TRBV28
CDR3nt: TGTGCCAGCAGTTTATTTTATGTGGGACGGGCCTATCAGCCCCAGCATTTC
CDR3aa: CASSLFYVGRAYQPQHF

j_gene: TRBJ2-3
abundance: -
d_gene: TRBD2
v_gene: TRBV9
CDR3nt: TGTGCCAGCAGCGTAGCTCCGGCTAGCGGGAGTTTCGGTAGCACAGATACGCAGTATTTT
CDR3aa: CASSVAPASGSFGSTDTQYF

j_gene: TRBJ1-3
abundance: -
d_gene: -
v_gene: TRBV6-5
CDR3nt: TGTGCCAGCAGTGTTCAGGGCACCTCTGGAAACACCATATATTTT
CDR3aa: CASSVQGTSGNTIYF

j_gene: TRBJ2-1
abundance: -
d_gene: -
v_gene: TRBV15
CDR3nt: TGTGCCACCAGCAGGACAAGACTTGAAGCCTACAATGAGCAGTTCTTC
CDR3aa: CATSRTRLEAYNEQFF

j_gene: TRBJ2-2
abundance: -
d_gene: -
v_gene: TRBV14
CDR3nt: TGTGCCAGCAGCCAAACTCGCACCGGGGAGCTGTTTTTT
CDR3aa: CASSQTRTGELFF

j_gene: TRBJ1-1
abundance: -
d_gene: -
v_gene: TRBV19
CDR3nt: TGTGCCAGTAGTATCTCGGGGGGGCGGATACAAGCTTTCTTT
CDR3aa: CASSISGGRIQAFF

j_gene: TRBJ2-7
abundance: -
d_gene: TRBD2
v_gene: TRBV7-2
CDR3nt: TGTGCCAGCAGCCGGAGACTAGCTTACGAGCAGTACTTC
CDR3aa: CASSRRLAYEQYF

j_gene: TRBJ1-1
abundance: once
d_gene: TRBD1
v_gene: TRBV6-1
CDR3nt: TGTGCCAGCAGTTTGACAGGGGACCTTTACACTGAAGCTTTCTTT
CDR3aa: CASSLTGDLYTEAFF

j_gene: TRBJ2-5
abundance: -
d_gene: TRBD1
v_gene: TRBV6-6
CDR3nt: TGTGCCAGCAGTCAGAACAGGGGGCAAGAGACCCAGTACTTC
CDR3aa: CASSQNRGQETQYF

j_gene: TRBJ1-1
abundance: -
d_gene: -
v_gene: TRBV7-9
CDR3nt: TGTGCCAGCAGCTTTCTCCCAGGCTGGGGACGCACTGAAGCTTTCTTT
CDR3aa: CASSFLPGWGRTEAFF

j_gene: TRBJ2-7
abundance: -
d_gene: -
v_gene: TRBV5-1
CDR3nt: TGCGCCAGCAGCTTGGTATCGAGCGAGCAGTACTTC
CDR3aa: CASSLVSSEQYF

j_gene: TRBJ2-7
abundance: -
d_gene: -
v_gene: TRBV5-4
CDR3nt: TGTGCCAGCAGCTTGGGAAGACAGAAGAGCTCCTACGAGCAGTACTTC
CDR3aa: CASSLGRQKSSYEQYF

j_gene: TRBJ2-7
abundance: once
d_gene: TRBD2
v_gene: TRBV5-3
CDR3nt: TGTGCCAGAAGCTTGGTGTCTAGCGGGAGTTACGAGCAGTACTTC
CDR3aa: CARSLVSSGSYEQYF